The 23 T cell receptor beta chains below were found in one sample sequenced in a study of blood T cell repertoires in COVID-19. Sequenced by immunoSEQ multiplex PCR; TCRdb stores in-frame clones only, minus some. The data hold 470,000 or so clones, with nearly 90% observed a single time. Material: PBMCs or T cells enriched from blood (not recorded which). The source of these receptors is a young woman with acute COVID-19.

This chain connects TRBV21-1 to TRBJ2-5; TRBD1 reflects the table's D call only, with no check against the DNA. TRBV21-1 is reported as a pseudogene. The CDR3 runs to 15 residues. CDR3 residues: CASSIRTEKQETQYF. The CDR3 DNA sequence: TGTGCCAGCAGCATACGGACAGAGAAGCAAGAGACCCAGTACTTC.

The rearrangement links TRBV2 to TRBJ2-7; a possible D gene is TRBD2 (6 bases). V was shortened by 8 bases and J by 4 bases, with 12 bases between the two germline ends. The germline V gene encodes CDR1 SNHLY and CDR2 FYNNEI. The CDR3 totals 12 residues. CDR3 amino acids: CASVGTRYEQYF. CDR3 DNA: TGTGCCAGCGTGGGGACTCGGTACGAGCAGTACTTC.

The rearrangement joins TRBV6-5 to TRBJ2-7; 7 bases match TRBD1. The junction had 6 bases not matched to a gene; V was cut back by 5 bases and J by 2 bases. The CDR3 spans 14 residues. CDR1 and CDR2 from the germline V gene are MNHEY and SVGAGI. The DNA of the CDR3 is TGTGCCAGCAGTCGAGGGACAGAGGCCTACGAGCAGTACTTC. Amino acid sequence: CASSRGTEAYEQYF.

The chain uses TRBV6-5 and TRBJ1-3; 7 bases map to TRBD1. V lost 10 bases and J lost 0; bases outside the gene matches: 9. Per the germline V gene, CDR1 is MNHEY and CDR2 is SVGAGI. The CDR3 is 15 amino acids. CDR3 protein: CATRRGPSSGNTIYF. The CDR3 nucleotides are TGTGCCACCCGGAGGGGGCCTAGCTCTGGAAACACCATATATTTT.

The chain uses TRBV10-1 and TRBJ2-7; D ambiguous. V lost 2 bases to trimming and J lost 4 bases, with 6 bases between them. This CDR3 region has 12 residues. Germline V gives CDR1 WNHNN, CDR2 SYGVQD (reference sequence). This CDR3 is CASSEGPYEQYF. For the CDR3, the DNA is TGCGCCAGCAGTGAGGGGCCTTACGAGCAGTACTTC.

This clone was observed a handful of times. The gene calls are TRBV3-1 (or the pseudogene TRBV3-2) and TRBJ1-2; D gene uncertain. The CDR3 runs to 11 residues. From germline, CDR1 is LGHDT and CDR2 YNNKEL (reference sequence). V lost 7 bases to trimming and J lost 8 bases, with 11 bases between them. The CDR3: CASTRGEGYTF. The CDR3, as DNA: TGTGCCAGCACCCGTGGGGAGGGCTACACCTTC.

The chain carries TRBV19 and TRBJ2-5, with 12 bases lining up with TRBD1. The CDR3 length is 14 residues. Germline V gene sequence: CDR1 LNHDA, CDR2 SQIVND (reference sequence). The V gene end was trimmed by 10 bases and the J gene end by 5 bases; junction bases not matched to a gene: 8. CDR3: CATRDRGRGETQYF. The CDR3 DNA reads as TGTGCCACCCGGGACAGGGGGCGCGGGGAGACCCAGTACTTC.

The chain is built from TRBV28 and TRBJ2-7, with D tentatively TRBD1 (6 bases). Trimming left V 6 bases short and J 1 base short, with 19 bases between. Germline CDR1 and CDR2: MDHEN and SYDVKM. This CDR3 contains 16 residues. CDR3 loop: CASRNLQGSFSYEQYF. In nucleotides, the CDR3 is TGTGCCAGCAGAAACCTACAGGGCAGTTTTTCCTACGAGCAGTACTTC.

The V call is TRBV23-1, the J call TRBJ2-7; 8 bases map to TRBD2. TRBV23-1 counts as an open reading frame of uncertain function. This CDR3 region has 16 residues. J lost 1 base, V lost 3 bases, and 8 bases had no gene match. The CDR3: CASSHPGLGGSYEQYF. The CDR3 DNA reads as TGCGCCAGCAGTCACCCGGGACTAGGAGGATCCTACGAGCAGTACTTC.

The J gene is TRBJ2-7, the V gene TRBV24-1; 8 positions match TRBD2. Losses at the gene ends were 4 bases for V and 3 bases for J; bases not matched to a gene: 7. CDR3 length: 15 amino acids. Germline V gene sequence: CDR1 KGHDR, CDR2 SFDVKD. The CDR3 nucleotides read TGTGCCACCAGTGAGGGACGGGGGGGCTTCTACGAGCAGTACTTC. It codes for CATSEGRGGFYEQYF.

This clone was recorded only once. The CDR3 bases are TGTGCCAGCAGCCAAGGTTTGGTGACACGTTATGGCTACACCTTC. It encodes CASSQGLVTRYGYTF. The chain couples TRBV3-1 (or the pseudogene TRBV3-2) to TRBJ1-2; D not certain. V lost 1 base to trimming and J lost 5 bases, with 14 bases between them. The CDR3 is made up of 15 amino acids. From germline, CDR1 is LGHDT and CDR2 YNNKEL (reference sequence).

The rearrangement joins TRBV15 to TRBJ1-2; TRBD1 matches 8 bases. CDR3 length: 15 residues. V dropped 6 bases and J dropped 4; count of bases not matched to a gene: 10. The germline V gene encodes CDR1 LNHNV and CDR2 YYDKDF (reference sequence). The CDR3 here is CATSPGQGGTYGYTF. The CDR3 DNA is TGTGCCACCAGTCCCGGACAGGGTGGGACCTATGGCTACACCTTC.

The chain uses TRBV7-2 and TRBJ2-7, with 7 positions matching TRBD1. The CDR3 totals 16 residues. Looked up from germline, CDR1 is SGHTA and CDR2 is FQGNSA. Losses at the gene ends were 4 bases for V and 0 bases for J; bases not matched to a gene: 9. The DNA of the CDR3 is TGTGCCAGCAGCTCTGGGGTAAGACAGGGCTCCTACGAGCAGTACTTC. The encoded protein is CASSSGVRQGSYEQYF.

V gene TRBV30 combines with J gene TRBJ1-4, with TRBD1 matching 9 bases. CDR1 is GTSNPN and CDR2 is SVGIG in the germline V gene (reference sequence). Trimming removed 3 bases from V and 8 bases from J; junction bases left unmatched: 7. There are 14 residues in the CDR3. The CDR3, as DNA: TGTGCCTGGAGCCCGGGACAGGGAGGCGAAAAACTGTTTTTT. Protein: CAWSPGQGGEKLFF.

The CDR3 is CASSPRATDTQYF. In DNA, the CDR3 is TGTGCCAGCTCACCACGGGCCACAGATACGCAGTATTTT. The chain has TRBV18 and TRBJ2-3; D is unclear. In germline, CDR1 is KGHSH, CDR2 LQKENI. V lost 1 base, J lost 2 bases, and 4 bases lay in between. CDR3 size: 13 residues.

This clone turned up a few times. V and J are TRBV6-1 and TRBJ1-2; 7 positions match TRBD1. In germline, CDR1 is MNHNS, CDR2 SASEGT. There are 17 residues in the CDR3. V gave up 0 bases and J gave up 4 bases; unmatched junction bases: 11. In DNA, the CDR3 is TGTGCCAGCAGTGAAGCTCCAATACTACAGGGGAGCTATGGCTACACCTTC. It codes for CASSEAPILQGSYGYTF.

The J gene is TRBJ1-5, the V gene TRBV5-1; 7 bases agree with TRBD1. This CDR3 comprises 15 residues. The ends lost 2 bases at V and 4 bases at J; junction bases unmatched: 6. In germline, CDR1 is SGHRS, CDR2 YFSETQ. DNA of the CDR3: TGCGCCAGCAGCTTCGGGACAGCTAAAAATCAGCCCCAGCATTTT. Translation: CASSFGTAKNQPQHF.

This chain links TRBV7-2 with TRBJ1-6; 7 bases map to TRBD1. Germline lookup yields CDR1 SGHTA and CDR2 FQGNSA. Unmatched junction bases numbered 10, after V lost 7 bases and J lost 7 bases. This CDR3 region has 15 residues. The CDR3 nucleotides are TGTGCCAGCATGGTAATGAGGGGGCTGAATTCACCCCTCCACTTT. It is translated as CASMVMRGLNSPLHF.

The rearrangement uses TRBV28 and TRBJ2-2; TRBD1 is a possible D gene (6 bases). The V gene lost 6 bases and the J gene lost 7 bases, with 15 bases spanning the gap. This CDR3 region has 14 residues. Germline loops: CDR1 MDHEN, CDR2 SYDVKM. The CDR3 nucleotides read TGTGCCAGCAGCTCATACAGGGTGGACGGGGAGCTGTTTTTT. Amino acid sequence: CASSSYRVDGELFF. The full variable domain, its missing parts supplied by reference TRBV28 and TRBJ2-2, is DVKVTQSSRYLVKRTGEKVFLECVQDMDHENMFWYRQDPGLGLRLIYFSYDVKMKEKGDIPEGYSVSREKKERFSLILESASTNQTSMYLCASSSYRVDGELFFGEGSRLTVL.

V usage is TRBV29-1 and J usage is TRBJ2-7; a possible D gene is TRBD1 (7 bases). The CDR3 contains 12 residues. Trimming stripped 6 bases from V and 3 bases from J, with 12 bases between. Per germline, CDR1 SQVTM and CDR2 ANQGSEA. CDR3 bases: TGCAGCGTGGGGGGACAGATCTACGAGCAGTACTTC. This gives the protein CSVGGQIYEQYF.

The chain is built from TRBV19 and TRBJ1-1; a weak D match, TRBD1 (5 bases). Per the germline V gene, CDR1 is LNHDA and CDR2 is SQIVND (reference sequence). V dropped 7 bases and J dropped 8 bases, with 20 bases sitting between them. The CDR3 is 14 residues long. CDR3 nucleotide sequence: TGTGCCAGTATCACCAAATGGGGCTCATCCGAAGCTTTCTTT. Translated, it gives CASITKWGSSEAFF.

Notes on this clone: Other nucleotide sequences from this sample produce the same CDR3. The rearrangement joins TRBV19 to TRBJ2-3; possible D gene TRBD1, 6 bases. Germline V gene data show CDR1 as LNHDA and CDR2 as SQIVND (reference sequence). The CDR3 sequence is 14 residues long. Trimming left V 5 bases short and J 0 bases short, with 9 bases between. The CDR3 DNA is TGTGCCAGTAGTTCAGGACAGAGCACAGATACGCAGTATTTT. Translated, it gives CASSSGQSTDTQYF.

This clone has just a few counts. The V and J genes are TRBV18 and TRBJ1-2; D is ambiguous. Trimming cost V 0 bases and J 3 bases, with 8 bases left between them. Per germline, CDR1 KGHSH and CDR2 LQKENI. CDR3 length equals 14 residues. The CDR3 protein is CASSPPLRDYGYTF. CDR3 nucleotides: TGTGCCAGCTCACCACCGCTTCGGGACTATGGCTACACCTTC.